Each of the 2 T cell receptor beta chains below was sequenced from the same sample in a study of regulatory T cells in long-lasting Graves disease. The time point was: persistent/refractory GD, antithyroid drugs over 5 years with positive TRAb. RNA isolated from PBMCs was used to make the TCR library. Sequencing libraries for TCR beta were prepared with iRepertoire HTBI primers and Arm-PCR of CDR3 regions. TCRdb reprocessed the multiplex PCR reads via MiXCR and lists one record per CDR3 protein. The sample comprises about 290,000 distinct CDR3 sequences, around 21% of which are singletons, and roughly three fifths rests with the top ten. The sequencing used peripheral blood mononuclear cells (PBMCs), collected when the disease was refractory, from a patient treated with antithyroid drugs. The receptors originated from a female donor with Graves disease.

This clonotype was picked up a small number of times. The chain uses TRBV20-1 and TRBJ2-3, with 8 bases lining up with TRBD2. The CDR3 consists of 15 residues. J lost 2 bases, V lost 3 bases, and 7 bases had no gene match. Germline V gene data show CDR1 as DFQATT and CDR2 as SNEGSKA (reference sequence). The CDR3 DNA sequence: TGCAGTGCTAGTGGGGCGGGAGGATTCACAGATACGCAGTATTTT. Protein product: CSASGAGGFTDTQYF.

This clonotype has just a few counts. The chain joins TRBV20-1 to TRBJ2-5, with D maybe TRBD1 (6 bases). CDR1 and CDR2 (germline): DFQATT, SNEGSKA (reference sequence). The CDR3 length is 13 residues. The CDR3 DNA sequence: TGCAGCGCCTCCTCGGGACAAAGGGAGACCCAGTACTTC. Residues: CSASSGQRETQYF.